The 13 T cell receptor beta chains listed next were all sequenced from one sample in a study of cytomegalovirus exposure and HLA in healthy donors. 60 Vbeta and 13 Jbeta primers were used in PCR. TCRdb's table, derived via immunoSEQ multiplex PCR, lists solely in-frame clones and lacks some. The table records approximately 100,000 clones, about 79% of them present only once. Input material: PBMCs. The receptors here all came from a young woman in good health and CMV-seronegative.

The chain joins TRBV6-4 to TRBJ2-1; the match to TRBD1 covers 7 bases. This CDR3 has 13 residues. Germline CDR1 MRHNA, CDR2 SNTAGT. V trimming: 4 bases; J trimming: 10 bases; junction bases outside the gene matches: 7. CDR3 region: CASSGTGKTEQFF. The DNA of the CDR3 is TGTGCCAGCAGTGGGACAGGTAAGACGGAGCAGTTCTTC.

This clone is a singleton in its sample. CDR3 DNA sequence: TGCGCCAGCAGCCCCCGGAACGGGGGGGCAAGAACTAGCACAGATACGCAGTATTTT. It is translated as CASSPRNGGARTSTDTQYF. The chain is built from TRBV4-1 and TRBJ2-3; 8 nucleotides agree with TRBD2. The V gene's germline CDR1 is MGHRA and CDR2 YSYEKL. This CDR3 contains 19 residues. The V segment lost 4 bases and the J segment 0 bases; nucleotides outside the gene matches: 15.

The J gene is TRBJ1-4, the V gene TRBV11-2; D remains unclear. The V gene lost 4 bases and the J gene lost 9 bases, with 18 bases spanning the gap. The germline CDR1 and CDR2 sequences are SGHAT and FQNNGV. The CDR3 runs to 15 residues. The CDR3 DNA sequence: TGTGCCAGCAGCTCCCTTCGGGGATCGTTTAAAAAACTGTTTTTT. This translates into CASSSLRGSFKKLFF.

The V and J genes are TRBV13 and TRBJ2-4, with a tentative D call TRBD1 (5 bases). The CDR3 runs to 17 residues. V lost 4 bases to trimming and J lost 0 bases, with 16 bases between them. CDR1 is PRHDT, CDR2 FYEKMQ, per germline (reference sequence). The CDR3 nucleotides are TGTGCCAGCAGCTGGAACACAGGAGACCTAGCCAAAAACATTCAGTACTTC. This sequence encodes CASSWNTGDLAKNIQYF.

This chain uses TRBV4-2 with TRBJ1-4; tentative D call: TRBD1 (6 bases). This CDR3 has 16 amino acids. Germline V gene lookup returns CDR1 LGHNA and CDR2 YNFKEQ. The germline V and J ends were trimmed by 0 bases and 5 bases, with 13 bases remaining between them. The chain's CDR3 is CASSQDLGTGNEKLFF. DNA of the CDR3: TGTGCCAGCAGCCAAGATCTAGGTACAGGGAATGAAAAACTGTTTTTT.

This rearrangement joins TRBV27 to TRBJ1-6; D gene ambiguous. V was shortened by 2 bases and J by 5 bases, with 13 bases between the two germline ends. CDR1 and CDR2 (germline): MNHEY, SMNVEV (reference sequence). CDR3 length: 16 residues. CDR3: CASSLRVFAHNSPLHF. CDR3 in DNA: TGTGCCAGCAGTTTACGGGTTTTCGCCCATAATTCACCCCTCCACTTT.

The genes are TRBV7-8 and TRBJ2-1; 7 bases line up with TRBD2. V lost 5 bases and J lost 7; bases outside the gene matches: 14. The V gene's germline CDR1 is SGHVS and CDR2 FQNEAQ. The CDR3 spans 16 residues. CDR3 residues: CASSKTSRLRRNEQFF. The CDR3, as DNA: TGTGCCAGCAGCAAGACTAGCCGACTGAGGAGGAATGAGCAGTTCTTC.

The chain employs TRBV7-2 and TRBJ2-3; TRBD2 might be the D (6 bases). V shed 6 bases and J shed 4 bases, with 11 bases lying between them. Germline-derived CDR1 and CDR2 are SGHTA and FQGNSA. The CDR3 consists of 13 residues. CDR3 bases: TGTGCCAGCAGAGGGACTGCGTCAGATACGCAGTATTTT. It specifies CASRGTASDTQYF.

CDR3 residues: CASSFKVRETEAFF. DNA of the CDR3: TGTGCCAGCAGTTTTAAAGTTCGGGAGACTGAAGCTTTCTTT. This chain joins TRBV28 and TRBJ1-1; D remains ambiguous. Trimming removed 3 bases at V and 5 bases at J, with 13 bases between. CDR1 MDHEN and CDR2 SYDVKM come from the germline V gene. The CDR3 contains 14 residues.

This clone has just a few counts. This rearrangement joins TRBV6-1 to TRBJ2-5; 10 nucleotides match TRBD1. CDR1 is MNHNS, CDR2 SASEGT, per germline. V lost 6 bases and J lost 5; bases outside the gene matches: 9. This CDR3 has 15 residues. The CDR3 DNA reads TGTGCCAGCAGCCCTCAGACAGGGGGCTCGGAGACCCAGTACTTC. It specifies CASSPQTGGSETQYF.

The chain joins TRBV27 to TRBJ1-2; the D gene is possibly TRBD1 (5 bases). CDR3 length equals 13 residues. Germline V gene lookup returns CDR1 MNHEY and CDR2 SMNVEV (reference sequence). V gave up 5 bases and J gave up 0 bases, with 7 bases separating them. The CDR3, as DNA: TGTGCCAGCAGTGTGACAGCTAACTATGGCTACACCTTC. This translates into CASSVTANYGYTF.

This clone was seen a handful of times. The J gene is TRBJ1-1, the V gene TRBV19, with D uncertain. This CDR3 region has 12 residues. CDR1 is LNHDA and CDR2 is SQIVND in the germline V gene (reference sequence). With 6 bases removed from V and 1 base from J, the gap between germline ends came to 6 bases. CDR3 loop: CASRGRNTEAFF. DNA of the CDR3: TGTGCCAGTAGGGGCAGGAACACTGAAGCTTTCTTT.

This clone occurred once. This sequence joins TRBV25-1 and TRBJ2-7, with 7 bases that match TRBD1. The germline V gene has CDR1 MGHDK and CDR2 SYGVNS. The CDR3 is 13 residues long. V lost 6 bases and J lost 8; bases outside the gene matches: 10. In DNA form, the CDR3 reads TGTGCCAGCAGGGGCAACAGACAGGGAAAGCAGTACTTC. The encoded protein is CASRGNRQGKQYF.